Described below is a single TCR beta chain sequence and its context. Its antigen is not known. Clones were sequenced by immunoSEQ multiplex PCR, and TCRdb holds only the in-frame ones, with some missing. Among some 1,600,000 clones listed, around 98% were seen once. These data belong to a study of shared clonotypes between healthy human individuals. This CDR3 spans 15 amino acids. Unmatched junction bases numbered 7, after V lost 5 bases and J lost 3 bases. Germline CDR1 is SQVTM and CDR2 is ANQGSEA. Findings of the study overall: Naive subsets generally exceeded memory subsets in estimated richness.

Sample: naive CD4+ T cells sorted from blood. As to subset: CD45RA+ positively selected. This TCR derives from a man younger than 45 in good health. The chain employs TRBV29-1 and TRBJ2-3; the match to TRBD1 covers 11 bases. The CDR3 sequence: CSVWTGGIRTDTQYF. The DNA for the CDR3 is TGCAGCGTTTGGACAGGGGGCATAAGGACAGATACGCAGTATTTT.